What follows are 5 T cell receptor beta chains derived from one specimen sequenced in a study of graft-versus-host responses after intestinal transplantation (dated by TCRdb to about 2021). Libraries were built with the immunoSEQ multiplex PCR assay. TCRdb mirrors the immuneACCESS table, restricted to in-frame sequences. Some clones are absent from its copies; in checked studies, under half trace to an unresolved V gene, and the reason for the others is unknown. The sample includes under 20,000 clones, with 86% observed a single time. The ten top clones hold around 49% of the sample. The sample here was bone marrow, taken roughly 130 days after transplant. These TCRs come from a human patient who received an intestinal transplant, so some T cells may come from the graft donor.

The rearrangement uses TRBV14 and TRBJ2-7; D gene uncertain. V shed 3 bases and J shed 5 bases, with 8 bases lying between them. The CDR3 runs to 12 residues. Germline CDR1 is SGHDN and CDR2 is FVKESK. The CDR3 spells CASSQEWDEQYF. The DNA for the CDR3 is TGTGCCAGCAGCCAGGAATGGGACGAGCAGTACTTC.

The V call is TRBV10-2, the J call TRBJ1-2; the D gene is possibly TRBD1 (5 bases). V lost 0 bases to trimming and J lost 5 bases, with 13 bases between them. Germline CDR1 and CDR2: WSHSY and SAAADI. The CDR3 loop spans 15 amino acids. CDR3 bases: TGCGCCAGCAGTGAGTCAGAGGGGATTTGGTATGGCTACACCTTC. It translates to CASSESEGIWYGYTF.

The chain joins TRBV28 to TRBJ1-1; 9 bases line up with TRBD1. The CDR3 extends over 17 amino acids. J gave up 0 bases and V 6 bases, and 11 bases lay outside the gene matches. Germline lookup yields CDR1 MDHEN and CDR2 SYDVKM. As DNA, the CDR3 is TGTGCCAGCAGGACACTCGGACAGGGGTTCATGAACACTGAAGCTTTCTTT. Its protein is CASRTLGQGFMNTEAFF. The whole variable domain, remainder taken from reference TRBV28 and TRBJ1-1, is DVKVTQSSRYLVKRTGEKVFLECVQDMDHENMFWYRQDPGLGLRLIYFSYDVKMKEKGDIPEGYSVSREKKERFSLILESASTNQTSMYLCASRTLGQGFMNTEAFFGQGTRLTVV.

This clone is a singleton in its sample. An end of the junction differs from the germline gene, which may be a read error. The chain recombines TRBV7-7 with TRBJ2-1; 10 bases agree with TRBD2. Germline CDR1 is SSHAT and CDR2 is FNYEAQ (reference sequence). The CDR3 is made up of 16 amino acids. The CDR3 region has the DNA TGTGCTAGCAGCCCCGGAGCGGGAGGGTCGTACAATGAGCAGTTCTTC. It translates to CASSPGAGGSYNEQFF.

This clone was recorded once. A read error may account for a junction end that differs from germline. This rearrangement joins TRBV10-3 to TRBJ1-1; D not certain. CDR3 length equals 15 residues. Germline V gene data show CDR1 as ENHRY and CDR2 as SYGVKD. The CDR3 DNA is TGTGCCAGCAGTGCACCGGGCCCCGGGTACACTGAAGCTTTCTTT. The encoded protein is CASSAPGPGYTEAFF.